The sequence of this TCR beta chain was determined in a study of blood T cell repertoires in COVID-19. Across the study: Sites in the United States, Italy and Spain provided acute and convalescent COVID-19 samples.

Measured with immunoSEQ multiplex PCR; TCRdb has only the in-frame clones, and not every one. Among approximately 200,000 clones, 90% to 95% were seen once, and the ten largest hold 0.76%. This TCR was recovered from a man aged 25-45 years with COVID-19, enrolled during active disease. Sequences were obtained from peripheral blood.

The CDR3: CASSYGLKGWGDIQYF. CDR3 bases: TGTGCCAGCAGTTACGGTTTGAAGGGCTGGGGGGACATTCAGTACTTC. This chain uses TRBV6-6 with TRBJ2-4; D perhaps matches TRBD2 (6 bases). V was pared by 2 bases and J by 8 bases, with 19 bases between. Germline CDR1 is MNHNY and CDR2 is SVGAGI (reference sequence). CDR3 size: 16 residues.